The rows below give T cell receptor beta chains drawn from one sample of a study of cytomegalovirus exposure and HLA in healthy donors. Profiled with immunoSEQ multiplex PCR; TCRdb holds only in-frame clones, not every one. The profile shows roughly 130,000 clones, more than 55% of them singletons. Sequences were obtained from PBMCs. The receptors were gathered from a man aged 18 to 29 in good health and CMV-seronegative. The conserved cysteine and the conserved F or W are not part of the CDR3 here. Fields, in order: V gene, CDR3 length, CDR3 protein.

TRBV19 | 13 | ASSISTGRNYGYT
TRBV7-9 | 13 | ASSRTPGLLSEAF
TRBV11-2 | 10 | ASSLRVGEQY
TRBV29-1 | 9 | SAGEKETQY
TRBV2 | 13 | ASSDISGDRQPQH
TRBV5-1 | 15 | ASSYGLAGGRLHEQY
TRBV7-9 | 16 | ASSSTPGLADNTGELF
TRBV28 | 17 | ASSTTSGTSGSSTDTQY
TRBV19 | 10 | ASSVGSSPLH
TRBV5-4 | 13 | ASSLAGGMDTEAF
TRBV10-1 | 12 | ASSDTSGREEQF
TRBV6-1 | 11 | ASIGLVPDTQY
TRBV7-2 | 14 | ASSSEGSGRTDTQY
TRBV6-5 | 12 | ASKKGAGTGELF
TRBV6-6 | 12 | ASSRQGVAYEQY
TRBV4-2 | 11 | ASSQVRSYEQY
TRBV28 | 18 | ASRPVFVTGVYATNEKLF
TRBV5-1 | 13 | ASQPGSGRGNEQF
TRBV28 | 10 | ATGQGVYEQY
TRBV10-3 | 15 | AISESPASGRQKTQY
TRBV4-2 | 12 | ASRPTGGGEKLF
TRBV5-6 | 13 | ASSLLGQGGDEQF
TRBV19 | 11 | ASSIASTDEQF
TRBV5-1 | 12 | ASSLEESTYEQY
TRBV19 | 12 | ASSIGQGKETQY
TRBV7-8 | 12 | ASSLGSGSYEQY
TRBV6-5 | 14 | ASSYSMGQGGSEAF
TRBV7-3 | 11 | ASSLYRGSEQY
TRBV10-3 | 13 | AISHTGDPADTQY
TRBV5-6 | 11 | ASSLAGHREQY
TRBV18 | 13 | ASSPPGRPSYEQY
TRBV7-2 | 12 | ASSLSDRSFEAF